The rows below give T cell receptor beta chains drawn from one sample of a study of blood T cell repertoires in COVID-19. Profiled with immunoSEQ multiplex PCR; TCRdb holds only in-frame clones, not every one. The data contain about 55,000 clones, 90% of them singletons. Sequencing was done on a sample of peripheral blood. The receptor source for this set is a man aged 35 to 55 with acute or convalescent COVID-19. Both conserved end residues are part of each CDR3. Each record gives: CDR3 DNA, CDR3 protein, J gene, clone size, V gene, D gene. A D gene is named only where the DNA matches it firmly. Clone size is not always given. Where it is, it says once, few, many or a class for expanded clones.

TGTGCCAGCAGCTTAGACGGGAGGGCGTTAAATGAGCAGTTCTTC	CASSLDGRALNEQFF	TRBJ2-1	.	TRBV7-2	TRBD2
TGTGCCAGCTCACAGACTCAGAGGGACTATGGCTACACCTTC	CASSQTQRDYGYTF	TRBJ1-2	.	TRBV18	.
TGTGCCAGCAGCGTTCTAGGGAACACCGGGGAGCTGTTTTTT	CASSVLGNTGELFF	TRBJ2-2	.	TRBV7-3	.
TGTGCCAGTAGTGTGACTAGCGGGAGAGCGGGCACAGATACGCAGTATTTT	CASSVTSGRAGTDTQYF	TRBJ2-3	.	TRBV19	TRBD2
TGTGCCAGCAGCGAGATGGGACTAGCGGGAAATTACAATGAGCAGTTCTTC	CASSEMGLAGNYNEQFF	TRBJ2-1	.	TRBV9	TRBD2
TGTGCCAGCAGCTCCCGGGAGCCCTCGCCCTACGAGCAGTACTTC	CASSSREPSPYEQYF	TRBJ2-7	.	TRBV11-3	.
TGTGCCAGCAGCGTAGACGAGAACTATGGCTACACCTTC	CASSVDENYGYTF	TRBJ1-2	.	TRBV9	.
TGTGCCAGCAGTTTTAGCGGGAGTAGTACAGATACGCAGTATTTT	CASSFSGSSTDTQYF	TRBJ2-3	.	TRBV6-4	TRBD2
TGTGCCAGCGGGGCAGAGGATGGCTACACCTTC	CASGAEDGYTF	TRBJ1-2	.	TRBV9	.
TGTGCCAGCAGCCCGATTTTCGGGGGTTACTATGGCTACACCTTC	CASSPIFGGYYGYTF	TRBJ1-2	.	TRBV3-1/TRBV3-2	.
TGTGCCAGCAGTACTCTAGCGGGAGGGATCTACGAGCAGTACTTC	CASSTLAGGIYEQYF	TRBJ2-7	.	TRBV28	TRBD2
TGTGCCAGCTCACCATATCGGACAGGGGGAAACTATGGCTACACCTTC	CASSPYRTGGNYGYTF	TRBJ1-2	.	TRBV18	TRBD1
TGTGCCAGCAGTCATCCGGGACTCCCCGAGCAGTACTTC	CASSHPGLPEQYF	TRBJ2-7	.	TRBV6-6	.
TGTGCCAGCTCCCGGGGGATCCTGACGAACACTGAAGCTTTCTTT	CASSRGILTNTEAFF	TRBJ1-1	.	TRBV5-6	.
TGTGCCAGCAGTGTCGCGAGGGACTACGAGCAGTACTTC	CASSVARDYEQYF	TRBJ2-7	.	TRBV6-4	.
TGTGCCAGCAGCCAAATGACAGGGGGCGGCTACACCTTC	CASSQMTGGGYTF	TRBJ1-2	.	TRBV3-1/TRBV3-2	TRBD1
TGTGCCAGCAGTTTAATGACAGGGGCCATATATTTT	CASSLMTGAIYF	TRBJ1-3	few	TRBV12-3/TRBV12-4	TRBD1
TGTGCCAGCAGCCCGAGGGTCGGCAGCTATGGCTACACCTTC	CASSPRVGSYGYTF	TRBJ1-2	.	TRBV5-6	.
TGCAGCGTTGAAGATCCCAGGGCCTCTGGGGCCAACGTCCTGACTTTC	CSVEDPRASGANVLTF	TRBJ2-6	.	TRBV29-1	.
TGTGCCACCAGCAGAGATCTGATAGGGGGTTCCAATCAGCCCCAGCATTTT	CATSRDLIGGSNQPQHF	TRBJ1-5	once	TRBV15	.
TGCGCCAGCAGCCAAGATCTGACAGGGGGCCGATACGAGCAGTACTTC	CASSQDLTGGRYEQYF	TRBJ2-7	many	TRBV4-3	TRBD1
TGTGCCAGCAGTGCTTCCGGGACTAGCGGTCCTAATGAGCAGTTCTTC	CASSASGTSGPNEQFF	TRBJ2-1	.	TRBV6-4	TRBD2
TGTGCCAGCAGCCCAGGGGCCACTGAAGCTTTCTTT	CASSPGATEAFF	TRBJ1-1	few	TRBV5-8	.
TGTGCCAGCTCACAACTACAGGGGGGGACTGAAGCTTTCTTT	CASSQLQGGTEAFF	TRBJ1-1	once	TRBV18	TRBD1
TGTGCCAGTAGTATAGCTCGGGGGGATGAGCAGTTCTTC	CASSIARGDEQFF	TRBJ2-1	.	TRBV19	TRBD2
TGCAGTGCTAGTAGCCAGGTCAACACTGAAGCTTTCTTT	CSASSQVNTEAFF	TRBJ1-1	.	TRBV20-1	.
TGTGCCAGCAGTGCCCTCACCTCAGGGGGCTCTGGAAACACCATATATTTT	CASSALTSGGSGNTIYF	TRBJ1-3	.	TRBV27	TRBD1
TGCGCCAGCAGCCAGGACCGGACAGGCTATAATGAAAAACTGTTTTTT	CASSQDRTGYNEKLFF	TRBJ1-4	.	TRBV4-3	TRBD1
TGTGCCAGCCGAAGACAGGGGGTCGGTGAAAAACTGTTTTTT	CASRRQGVGEKLFF	TRBJ1-4	.	TRBV27	TRBD1
TGTGCCAGCAGTTACTCGGCAGGGAGCACAGATACGCAGTATTTT	CASSYSAGSTDTQYF	TRBJ2-3	few	TRBV6-2/TRBV6-3	.
TGCGCCAGCAGCTTGATCGGGCTAGCGGACGTTAGCACAGATACGCAGTATTTT	CASSLIGLADVSTDTQYF	TRBJ2-3	.	TRBV5-1	TRBD2
TGTGCCAGCAGGACCGGGACTAGCGGGACGGACACAGATACGCAGTATTTT	CASRTGTSGTDTDTQYF	TRBJ2-3	.	TRBV5-6	TRBD2
TGTGCCAGCAGCCAAGTGGCAGGGATGAGCTCACCCCTCCACTTT	CASSQVAGMSSPLHF	TRBJ1-6	.	TRBV4-2	.
TGTGCCAGCAGCATGGGACTAGCGGGCAATGAGCAGTTCTTC	CASSMGLAGNEQFF	TRBJ2-1	.	TRBV2	TRBD2
TGTGCCAGCAGCTTAGTTTCCGACTATGGCTACACCTTC	CASSLVSDYGYTF	TRBJ1-2	.	TRBV7-8	.
TGTGCCAGCAGCCCAGGACTAGCAGAAGATACGCAGTATTTT	CASSPGLAEDTQYF	TRBJ2-3	.	TRBV3-1/TRBV3-2	TRBD2
TGTGCCAGCAGTACCCCCGGACAGGGGGGAAAGTATGGCTACACCTTC	CASSTPGQGGKYGYTF	TRBJ1-2	.	TRBV27	TRBD1
TGTGCCAGCAGCTTCGAGGGGGTAGCGGGACACCTTGTCGAGCAGTACTTC	CASSFEGVAGHLVEQYF	TRBJ2-7	.	TRBV11-2	TRBD2
TGTGCCAGCAGCAAAAGGGGGGGAATTCAGCCCCAGCATTTT	CASSKRGGIQPQHF	TRBJ1-5	.	TRBV7-2	.
TGTGCCAGCAGTTTAAAGTATGGGACAGTAAACTATGGCTACACCTTC	CASSLKYGTVNYGYTF	TRBJ1-2	.	TRBV27	TRBD1
TGTGCCAGCAGTGAGTTAGCGGGGGTATACAATGAGCAGTTCTTC	CASSELAGVYNEQFF	TRBJ2-1	.	TRBV2	TRBD2
TGTGCCACCAGCAGAACGTCCTATTCAGGAAACACCATATATTTT	CATSRTSYSGNTIYF	TRBJ1-3	.	TRBV15	.
TGTGCCAGCAGCTTAGATCGGGTTCGGGAGCAGTACTTC	CASSLDRVREQYF	TRBJ2-7	.	TRBV11-2	.
TGTGCCAGCAGTATCAGGGTGGGCAGCTATGGCTACACCTTC	CASSIRVGSYGYTF	TRBJ1-2	.	TRBV2	.
TGTGCCAGCACGGACAGGGTGTATGGCTACACCTTC	CASTDRVYGYTF	TRBJ1-2	.	TRBV6-5	TRBD1
TGTGCCAGCAGCGTAGCAAGCGGGAGGAGCGGAGGCACAGATACGCAGTATTTT	CASSVASGRSGGTDTQYF	TRBJ2-3	.	TRBV9	TRBD2
TGCGCCAGCAGCCTGGATGGTGTAGTTTCCTACGAGCAGTACTTC	CASSLDGVVSYEQYF	TRBJ2-7	.	TRBV5-1	.
TGTGCCAGTAGTATAGGGGGGCTCTCCGCCCAGAGCTACACCTTC	CASSIGGLSAQSYTF	TRBJ1-2	.	TRBV19	.
TGTGCCAGCAGCTTAACGCTAGCGGGATCCTACAATGAGCAGTTCTTC	CASSLTLAGSYNEQFF	TRBJ2-1	.	TRBV11-3	TRBD2
TGTGCCAGCAGTTCGACCGGGACTATGGACTACGAGCAGTACTTC	CASSSTGTMDYEQYF	TRBJ2-7	.	TRBV28	TRBD2
TGCAGCGTTCCAGGGCCCATGAACACTGAAGCTTTCTTT	CSVPGPMNTEAFF	TRBJ1-1	.	TRBV29-1	.
TGTGCCAGCAGCGGGGATGGTAGCGAGCCCTACAATGAGCAGTTCTTC	CASSGDGSEPYNEQFF	TRBJ2-1	.	TRBV5-4	.